There are a few counts of the clone carrying this T cell receptor beta chain. What it recognizes is unknown. The sample is drawn from a study of early T cells in non-severe SARS-CoV-2 infection. The CDR3 length is 15 residues. Germline assignment: CDR1 SGHNT and CDR2 YENEEA. V lost 5 bases to trimming and J lost 1 base, with 11 bases between them. TCRdb independently ran MiXCR on the 5' RACE reads; one entry per CDR3 protein. Of 95,000 to 150,000 distinct CDR3 sequences in the sample, approximately 15% are singletons; the top ten hold 21%. Findings and caveats of the study: Reliance on VDJdb matching favored anti-spike CD8 responses; private and CD4 specificities were missed.

Sequenced: whole blood. The V and J genes are TRBV11-3 and TRBJ2-2; maybe TRBD1 (5 bases). The TCR comes from an adult who was a healthcare worker with PCR-confirmed SARS-CoV-2 infection or an uninfected control (not recorded which). The CDR3 sequence: CASSGAPRNTGELFF. CDR3 nucleotide sequence: TGTGCCAGCAGCGGGGCCCCACGGAACACCGGGGAGCTGTTTTTT.